Listed below are T cell receptor beta chains from one sample, sequenced in a study of blood T cell repertoires in COVID-19. The table came from immunoSEQ multiplex PCR; TCRdb's copy has only in-frame clones and leaves some out. The sample consists of 75,000 to 90,000 clones, over 75% of them appearing once. What was sequenced was peripheral blood. The receptor source for this set is a man older than 75 with acute or convalescent COVID-19. Each CDR3 is given with its conserved first and last residue. The D gene is left open where the match is weak. The size of a clone is reported for some rows only, either as once, few or many, or as a class for expanded clones.

V gene: TRBV19; clone size: NA; J gene: TRBJ2-7; D gene: TRBD2; CDR3 protein: CASRVTLAGGTYEQYF; CDR3 DNA: TGTGCCAGTAGGGTTACACTAGCGGGTGGGACCTACGAGCAGTACTTC
V gene: TRBV5-4; clone size: NA; J gene: TRBJ2-1; D gene: TRBD2; CDR3 protein: CASSTRSSGGGDEQFF; CDR3 DNA: TGTGCCAGCAGCACCCGCTCCAGCGGGGGAGGGGATGAGCAGTTCTTC
V gene: TRBV16; clone size: once; J gene: TRBJ1-5; D gene: NA; CDR3 protein: CASSQSPGGAQPQHF; CDR3 DNA: TGTGCCAGCAGCCAATCGCCGGGAGGGGCTCAGCCCCAGCATTTT
V gene: TRBV5-1; clone size: NA; J gene: TRBJ1-1; D gene: NA; CDR3 protein: CASSGQTGSLTEAFF; CDR3 DNA: TGCGCCAGCAGCGGACAAACGGGCTCTCTTACTGAAGCTTTCTTT
V gene: TRBV7-2; clone size: NA; J gene: TRBJ1-2; D gene: TRBD1; CDR3 protein: CASSLGTGSYGYTF; CDR3 DNA: TGTGCCAGCAGCTTAGGGACAGGGTCCTATGGCTACACCTTC
V gene: TRBV27; clone size: NA; J gene: TRBJ2-1; D gene: TRBD2; CDR3 protein: CASSRTSGSYEQFF; CDR3 DNA: TGTGCCAGCAGCAGGACTAGCGGGAGCTATGAGCAGTTCTTC
V gene: TRBV18; clone size: NA; J gene: TRBJ2-7; D gene: TRBD2; CDR3 protein: CASSPMASGSDEQYF; CDR3 DNA: TGTGCCAGCTCACCAATGGCTAGCGGGAGCGACGAGCAGTACTTC
V gene: TRBV20-1; clone size: NA; J gene: TRBJ1-1; D gene: NA; CDR3 protein: CSARADTEAFF; CDR3 DNA: TGCAGTGCTAGAGCAGACACTGAAGCTTTCTTT
V gene: TRBV19; clone size: NA; J gene: TRBJ1-6; D gene: NA; CDR3 protein: CASSLQGTNSPLHF; CDR3 DNA: TGTGCCAGTAGTTTACAGGGTACGAATTCACCCCTCCACTTT
V gene: TRBV19; clone size: NA; J gene: TRBJ2-2; D gene: TRBD1; CDR3 protein: CASSTRQGNTGELFF; CDR3 DNA: TGTGCCAGTAGTACCCGACAGGGTAACACCGGGGAGCTGTTTTTT
V gene: TRBV6-2/TRBV6-3; clone size: NA; J gene: TRBJ2-5; D gene: TRBD2; CDR3 protein: CASSYGGGRGETQYF; CDR3 DNA: TGTGCCAGCAGTTACGGAGGCGGGAGGGGAGAGACCCAGTACTTC
V gene: TRBV9; clone size: NA; J gene: TRBJ1-1; D gene: NA; CDR3 protein: CASSVVEKSEAFF; CDR3 DNA: TGTGCCAGCAGCGTAGTAGAAAAATCTGAAGCTTTCTTT
V gene: TRBV5-1; clone size: NA; J gene: TRBJ1-4; D gene: NA; CDR3 protein: CASSLSGASEKLFF; CDR3 DNA: TGCGCCAGCAGCTTGTCAGGGGCGAGTGAAAAACTGTTTTTT
V gene: TRBV2; clone size: NA; J gene: TRBJ1-1; D gene: TRBD1; CDR3 protein: CASSVGRGTEAFF; CDR3 DNA: TGTGCCAGCAGTGTTGGCAGGGGGACTGAAGCTTTCTTT
V gene: TRBV19; clone size: NA; J gene: TRBJ1-2; D gene: NA; CDR3 protein: CASQRQANYGYTF; CDR3 DNA: TGTGCCAGTCAGAGACAGGCTAACTATGGCTACACCTTC
V gene: TRBV25-1; clone size: NA; J gene: TRBJ2-7; D gene: TRBD1; CDR3 protein: CASSAPGQGAWNEQYF; CDR3 DNA: TGTGCCAGCAGTGCACCGGGACAGGGGGCATGGAACGAGCAGTACTTC
V gene: TRBV19; clone size: NA; J gene: TRBJ2-3; D gene: NA; CDR3 protein: CASTQGLTDTQYF; CDR3 DNA: TGTGCCAGTACCCAGGGCCTCACAGATACGCAGTATTTT
V gene: TRBV11-2; clone size: NA; J gene: TRBJ2-1; D gene: TRBD2; CDR3 protein: CASSLAVGRGVGEQFF; CDR3 DNA: TGTGCCAGCAGCTTAGCGGTCGGGAGGGGCGTTGGTGAGCAGTTCTTC
V gene: TRBV15; clone size: few; J gene: TRBJ2-1; D gene: TRBD1; CDR3 protein: CATSRTGGESITREQFF; CDR3 DNA: TGTGCCACCAGCCGGACAGGGGGCGAGTCGATCACACGTGAGCAGTTCTTC
V gene: TRBV6-6; clone size: NA; J gene: TRBJ2-3; D gene: NA; CDR3 protein: CASSPRRLMATYTDTQYF; CDR3 DNA: TGTGCCAGCAGTCCCCGGCGATTGATGGCGACTTACACAGATACGCAGTATTTT
V gene: TRBV27; clone size: NA; J gene: TRBJ1-6; D gene: NA; CDR3 protein: CASSLRLPGNSPLHF; CDR3 DNA: TGTGCCAGCAGTTTGAGGCTACCTGGGAATTCACCCCTCCACTTT
V gene: TRBV6-5; clone size: NA; J gene: TRBJ1-6; D gene: NA; CDR3 protein: CASSYSNQGGAPLHF; CDR3 DNA: TGTGCCAGCAGTTACTCGAACCAGGGTGGTGCACCCCTCCACTTT
V gene: TRBV7-9; clone size: few; J gene: TRBJ1-5; D gene: NA; CDR3 protein: CASSLEYGTPAPQHF; CDR3 DNA: TGTGCCAGCAGCTTAGAATACGGGACACCAGCGCCCCAGCATTTT
V gene: TRBV2; clone size: NA; J gene: TRBJ1-1; D gene: NA; CDR3 protein: CASRDQGASEAFF; CDR3 DNA: TGTGCCAGCCGGGATCAAGGCGCGTCTGAAGCTTTCTTT
V gene: TRBV2; clone size: NA; J gene: TRBJ2-3; D gene: TRBD2; CDR3 protein: CASSQLAAGTDTQYF; CDR3 DNA: TGTGCCAGCAGCCAACTAGCGGCGGGGACAGATACGCAGTATTTT
V gene: TRBV25-1; clone size: NA; J gene: TRBJ2-7; D gene: NA; CDR3 protein: CASSAAYEQYF; CDR3 DNA: TGTGCCAGCAGTGCTGCGTACGAGCAGTACTTC
V gene: TRBV12-3/TRBV12-4; clone size: NA; J gene: TRBJ1-2; D gene: NA; CDR3 protein: CASSLLADYGYTF; CDR3 DNA: TGTGCCAGCAGTTTATTGGCCGACTATGGCTACACCTTC
V gene: TRBV5-1; clone size: NA; J gene: TRBJ1-4; D gene: TRBD1; CDR3 protein: CASSVQGFNEKLFF; CDR3 DNA: TGCGCCAGCAGCGTACAGGGGTTTAATGAAAAACTGTTTTTT
V gene: TRBV7-3; clone size: NA; J gene: TRBJ1-2; D gene: TRBD1; CDR3 protein: CASSPKTGAGYTF; CDR3 DNA: TGTGCCAGCAGCCCGAAGACAGGGGCCGGCTACACCTTC
V gene: TRBV10-3; clone size: NA; J gene: TRBJ2-2; D gene: TRBD1; CDR3 protein: CAIQETGQATHGELFF; CDR3 DNA: TGTGCCATCCAGGAGACGGGACAGGCGACCCACGGGGAGCTGTTTTTT
V gene: TRBV10-3; clone size: NA; J gene: TRBJ1-2; D gene: NA; CDR3 protein: CAISGQGLDYGYTF; CDR3 DNA: TGTGCCATCAGTGGGCAGGGGTTGGACTATGGCTACACCTTC
V gene: TRBV5-1; clone size: once; J gene: TRBJ1-1; D gene: TRBD1; CDR3 protein: CASSLVQGGNTEAFF; CDR3 DNA: TGCGCCAGCAGCTTGGTGCAGGGGGGAAACACTGAAGCTTTCTTT
V gene: TRBV10-3; clone size: NA; J gene: TRBJ1-1; D gene: TRBD1; CDR3 protein: CAISGTGGPNTEAFF; CDR3 DNA: TGTGCCATCAGTGGGACAGGGGGCCCGAACACTGAAGCTTTCTTT
V gene: TRBV19; clone size: NA; J gene: TRBJ1-1; D gene: TRBD1; CDR3 protein: CASSIQGQGQGTEAFF; CDR3 DNA: TGTGCCAGTAGTATACAGGGACAGGGGCAGGGCACTGAAGCTTTCTTT
V gene: TRBV7-2; clone size: NA; J gene: TRBJ2-7; D gene: NA; CDR3 protein: CASSSGAGPYEQYF; CDR3 DNA: TGTGCCAGCAGCTCCGGCGCAGGGCCCTACGAGCAGTACTTC
V gene: TRBV10-3; clone size: NA; J gene: TRBJ1-1; D gene: NA; CDR3 protein: CAISETGTARNTEAFF; CDR3 DNA: TGTGCCATCAGTGAGACAGGGACGGCGAGGAACACTGAAGCTTTCTTT
V gene: TRBV15; clone size: NA; J gene: TRBJ2-2; D gene: TRBD2; CDR3 protein: CATSRVWGGVGGNTGELFF; CDR3 DNA: TGTGCCACCAGCAGAGTTTGGGGGGGAGTCGGAGGTAACACCGGGGAGCTGTTTTTT
V gene: TRBV10-1; clone size: NA; J gene: TRBJ2-2; D gene: NA; CDR3 protein: CATSRGGELFF; CDR3 DNA: TGCGCCACCTCCCGAGGTGGGGAGCTGTTTTTT
V gene: TRBV2; clone size: NA; J gene: TRBJ1-3; D gene: NA; CDR3 protein: CASGPRSMSGNTIYF; CDR3 DNA: TGTGCCAGCGGCCCCAGGTCCATGAGTGGAAACACCATATATTTT
V gene: TRBV27; clone size: NA; J gene: TRBJ1-2; D gene: TRBD1; CDR3 protein: CASSVGTGYGYTF; CDR3 DNA: TGTGCCAGCAGTGTAGGGACAGGATATGGCTACACCTTC
V gene: TRBV2; clone size: once; J gene: TRBJ1-2; D gene: NA; CDR3 protein: CASAAGTTTYYGYTF; CDR3 DNA: TGTGCCAGCGCGGCGGGGACGACCACCTACTATGGCTACACCTTC